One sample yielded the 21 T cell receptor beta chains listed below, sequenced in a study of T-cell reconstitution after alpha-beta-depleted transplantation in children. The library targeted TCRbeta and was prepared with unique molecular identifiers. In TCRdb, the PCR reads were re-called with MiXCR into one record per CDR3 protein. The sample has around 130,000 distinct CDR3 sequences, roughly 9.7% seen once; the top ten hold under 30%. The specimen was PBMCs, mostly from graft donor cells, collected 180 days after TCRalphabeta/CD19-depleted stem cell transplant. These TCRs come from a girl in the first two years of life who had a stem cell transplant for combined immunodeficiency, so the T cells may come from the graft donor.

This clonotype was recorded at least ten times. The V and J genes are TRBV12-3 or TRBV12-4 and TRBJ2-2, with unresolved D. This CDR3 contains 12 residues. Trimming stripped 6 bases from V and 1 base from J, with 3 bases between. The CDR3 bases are TGTGCCAGCAGCCTGAACACCGGGGAGCTGTTTTTT. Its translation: CASSLNTGELFF.

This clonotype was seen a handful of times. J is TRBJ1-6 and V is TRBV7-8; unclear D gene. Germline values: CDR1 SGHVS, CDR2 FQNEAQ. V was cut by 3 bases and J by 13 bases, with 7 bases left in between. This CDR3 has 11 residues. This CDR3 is CASSFRGPLHF. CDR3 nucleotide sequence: TGTGCCAGCAGCTTTCGCGGGCCCCTCCACTTT.

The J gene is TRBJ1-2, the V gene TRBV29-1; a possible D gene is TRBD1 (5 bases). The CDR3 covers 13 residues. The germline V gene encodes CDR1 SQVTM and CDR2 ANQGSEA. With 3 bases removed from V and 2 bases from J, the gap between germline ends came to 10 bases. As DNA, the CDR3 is TGCAGCGTTGACAGGGCGGGGAACTATGGCTACACCTTC. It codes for CSVDRAGNYGYTF.

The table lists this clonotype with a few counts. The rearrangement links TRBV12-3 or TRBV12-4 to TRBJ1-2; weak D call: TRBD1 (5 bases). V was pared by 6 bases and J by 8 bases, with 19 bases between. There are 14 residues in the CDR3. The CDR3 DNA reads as TGTGCCAGCAGGGGGATCGGGACCCCAGGAGGCTACACCTTC. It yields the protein CASRGIGTPGGYTF.

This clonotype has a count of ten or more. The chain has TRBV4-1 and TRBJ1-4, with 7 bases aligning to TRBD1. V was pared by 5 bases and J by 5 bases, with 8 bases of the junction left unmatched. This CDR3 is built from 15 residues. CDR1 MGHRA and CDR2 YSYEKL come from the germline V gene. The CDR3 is CASSFVGTANEKLFF. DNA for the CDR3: TGCGCCAGCAGCTTCGTCGGGACAGCGAATGAAAAACTGTTTTTT.

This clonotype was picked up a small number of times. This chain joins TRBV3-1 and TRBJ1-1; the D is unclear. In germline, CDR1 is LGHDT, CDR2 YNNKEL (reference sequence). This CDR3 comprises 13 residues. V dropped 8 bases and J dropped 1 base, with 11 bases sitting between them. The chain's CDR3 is CASRNEGNTEAFF. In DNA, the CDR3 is TGTGCCAGCCGTAATGAGGGGAACACTGAAGCTTTCTTT.

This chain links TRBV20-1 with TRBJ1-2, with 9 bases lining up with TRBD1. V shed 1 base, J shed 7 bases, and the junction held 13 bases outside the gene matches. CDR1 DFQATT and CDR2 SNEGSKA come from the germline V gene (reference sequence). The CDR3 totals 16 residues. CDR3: CSARVSGQGEGGGYTF. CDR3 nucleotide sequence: TGCAGTGCTAGAGTCTCGGGACAGGGAGAGGGAGGTGGCTACACCTTC.

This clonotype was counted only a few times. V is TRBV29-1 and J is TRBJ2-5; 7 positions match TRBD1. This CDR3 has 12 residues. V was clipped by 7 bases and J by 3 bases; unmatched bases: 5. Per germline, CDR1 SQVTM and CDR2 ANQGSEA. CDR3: CSGQTGKETQYF. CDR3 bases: TGCAGCGGGCAGACAGGGAAAGAGACCCAGTACTTC.

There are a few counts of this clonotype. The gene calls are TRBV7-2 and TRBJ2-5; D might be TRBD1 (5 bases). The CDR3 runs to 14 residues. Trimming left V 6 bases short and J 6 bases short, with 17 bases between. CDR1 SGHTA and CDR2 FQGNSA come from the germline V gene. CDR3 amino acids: CASRTFRQFQTQYF. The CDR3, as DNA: TGTGCCAGCAGGACGTTCCGACAGTTCCAGACCCAGTACTTC. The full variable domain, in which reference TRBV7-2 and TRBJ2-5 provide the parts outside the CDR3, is GAGVSQSPSNKVTEKGKDVELRCDPISGHTALYWYRQSLGQGLEFLIYFQGNSAPDKSGLPSDRFSAERTGGSVSTLTIQRTQQEDSAVYLCASRTFRQFQTQYFGPGTRLLVL.

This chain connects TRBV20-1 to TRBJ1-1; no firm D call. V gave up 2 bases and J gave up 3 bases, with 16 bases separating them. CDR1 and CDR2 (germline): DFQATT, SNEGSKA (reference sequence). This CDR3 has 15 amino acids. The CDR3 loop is CSARLPGSRDTEAFF. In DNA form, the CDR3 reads TGCAGTGCTAGATTACCTGGTTCTCGGGACACTGAAGCTTTCTTT.

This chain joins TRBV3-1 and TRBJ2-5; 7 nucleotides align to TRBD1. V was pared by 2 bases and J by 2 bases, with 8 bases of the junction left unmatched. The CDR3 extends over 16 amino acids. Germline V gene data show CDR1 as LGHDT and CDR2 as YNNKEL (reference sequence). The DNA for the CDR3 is TGTGCCAGCAGCCAACACGGGACAGCCTATCAAGAGACCCAGTACTTC. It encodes CASSQHGTAYQETQYF.

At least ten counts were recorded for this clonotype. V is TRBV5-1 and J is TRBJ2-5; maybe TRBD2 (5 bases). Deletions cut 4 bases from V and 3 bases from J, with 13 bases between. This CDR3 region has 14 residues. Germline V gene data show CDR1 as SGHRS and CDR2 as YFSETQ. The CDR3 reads CASSLTGFEETQYF. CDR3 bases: TGCGCCAGCAGCCTGACGGGGTTCGAAGAGACCCAGTACTTC. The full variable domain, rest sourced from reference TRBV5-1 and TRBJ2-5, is KAGVTQTPRYLIKTRGQQVTLSCSPISGHRSVSWYQQTPGQGLQFLFEYFSETQRNKGNFPGRFSGRQFSNSRSEMNVSTLELGDSALYLCASSLTGFEETQYFGPGTRLLVL.

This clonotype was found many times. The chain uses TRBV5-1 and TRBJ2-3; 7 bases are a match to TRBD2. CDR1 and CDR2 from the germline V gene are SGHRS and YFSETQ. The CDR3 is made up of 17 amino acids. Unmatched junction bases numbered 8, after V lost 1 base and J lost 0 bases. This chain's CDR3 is CASSLRPSGDSTDTQYF. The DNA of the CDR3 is TGCGCCAGCAGCTTGCGCCCTAGCGGAGATAGCACAGATACGCAGTATTTT.

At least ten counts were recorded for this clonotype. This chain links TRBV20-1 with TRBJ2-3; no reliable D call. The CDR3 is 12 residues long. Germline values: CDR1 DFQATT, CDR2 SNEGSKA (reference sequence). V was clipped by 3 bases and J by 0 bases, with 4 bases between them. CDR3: CSARGSTDTQYF. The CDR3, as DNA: TGCAGTGCTAGGGGTAGCACAGATACGCAGTATTTT.

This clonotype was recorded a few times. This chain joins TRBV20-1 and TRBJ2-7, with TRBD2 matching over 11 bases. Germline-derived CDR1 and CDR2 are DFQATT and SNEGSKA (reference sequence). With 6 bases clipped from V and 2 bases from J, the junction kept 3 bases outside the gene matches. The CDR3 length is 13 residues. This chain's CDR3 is CSALTSGTYEQYF. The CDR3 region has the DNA TGCAGTGCCCTGACTAGCGGGACCTACGAGCAGTACTTC.

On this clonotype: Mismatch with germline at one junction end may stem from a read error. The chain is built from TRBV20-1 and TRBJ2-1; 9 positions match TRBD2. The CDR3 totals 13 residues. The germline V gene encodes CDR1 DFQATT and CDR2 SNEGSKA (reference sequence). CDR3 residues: CSPSGTLPDEQFF. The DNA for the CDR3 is TGCAGTCCTAGCGGGACACTCCCGGATGAGCAGTTCTTC.

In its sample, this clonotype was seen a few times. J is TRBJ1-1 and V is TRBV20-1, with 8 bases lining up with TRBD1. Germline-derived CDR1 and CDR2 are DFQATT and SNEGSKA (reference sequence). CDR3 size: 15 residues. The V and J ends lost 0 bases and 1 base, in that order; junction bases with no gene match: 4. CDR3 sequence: CSARDRGTGNTEAFF. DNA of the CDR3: TGCAGTGCTAGAGATAGGGGGACAGGGAACACTGAAGCTTTCTTT.

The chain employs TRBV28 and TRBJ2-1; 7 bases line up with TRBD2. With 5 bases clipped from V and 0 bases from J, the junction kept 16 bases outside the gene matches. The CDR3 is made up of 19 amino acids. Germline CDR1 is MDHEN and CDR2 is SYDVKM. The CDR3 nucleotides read TGTGCCAGCAGTCCCGAGGGAGGGAAAGAATTGGGCTCCTACAATGAGCAGTTCTTC. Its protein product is CASSPEGGKELGSYNEQFF.

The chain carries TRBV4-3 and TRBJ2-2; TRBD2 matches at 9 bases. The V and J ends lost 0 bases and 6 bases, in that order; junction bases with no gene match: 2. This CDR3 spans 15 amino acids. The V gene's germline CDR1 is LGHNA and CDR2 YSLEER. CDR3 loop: CASSQESGRPGELFF. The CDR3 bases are TGCGCCAGCAGCCAAGAAAGCGGGAGGCCCGGGGAGCTGTTTTTT.

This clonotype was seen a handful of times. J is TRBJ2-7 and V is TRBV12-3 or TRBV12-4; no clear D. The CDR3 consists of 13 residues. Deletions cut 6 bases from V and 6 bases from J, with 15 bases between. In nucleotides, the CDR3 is TGTGCCAGCAGACCCCCCATGTGGGGCGAGCAGTACTTC. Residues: CASRPPMWGEQYF.

CDR3 in DNA: TGCAGCGTCAGGGGAGGGAAAGCGGCTTTCTTT. Amino acid sequence: CSVRGGKAAFF. V gene TRBV29-1 combines with J gene TRBJ1-1, with a tentative D call TRBD1 (6 bases). V was pared by 6 bases and J by 11 bases, with 16 bases between. Germline loops: CDR1 SQVTM, CDR2 ANQGSEA. The length of the CDR3 is 11 residues.